In its sample, the clone carrying this T cell receptor beta chain was seen many times. The data were taken from a study of T-cell reconstitution after alpha-beta-depleted transplantation in children. The CDR3 length is 16 residues. Trimming stripped 8 bases from V and 0 bases from J, with 21 bases between. Germline-derived CDR1 and CDR2 are SQVTM and ANQGSEA. Unique molecular identifiers were incorporated during preparation of the TCRbeta library. MiXCR, run by TCRdb on the PCR reads, gives a single entry per CDR3 protein. The top ten clones hold about 4.5% of a sample with 300,000 to 400,000 distinct CDR3 sequences, more than 10% of them seen once.

The chain employs TRBV29-1 and TRBJ2-3; TRBD2 might be the D (6 bases). The sequence was obtained from a human donor who donated a stem cell graft to a child with Fanconi anemia. The sample in question was PBMCs, obtained from the stem cell graft. CDR3 coding DNA: TGCAGCATCCTGAAGAGTCGGGAGATAAGCACAGATACGCAGTATTTT. It yields the protein CSILKSREISTDTQYF.